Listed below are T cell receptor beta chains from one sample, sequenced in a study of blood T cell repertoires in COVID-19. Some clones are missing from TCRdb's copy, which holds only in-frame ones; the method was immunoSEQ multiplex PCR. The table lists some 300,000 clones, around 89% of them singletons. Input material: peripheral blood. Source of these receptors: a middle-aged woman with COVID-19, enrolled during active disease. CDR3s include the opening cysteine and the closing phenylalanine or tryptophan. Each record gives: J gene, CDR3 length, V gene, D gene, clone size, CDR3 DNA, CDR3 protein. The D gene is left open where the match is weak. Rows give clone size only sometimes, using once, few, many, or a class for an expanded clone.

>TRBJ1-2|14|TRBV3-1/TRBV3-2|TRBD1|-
TGTGCCAGCAGCCAAGGGGGACAGATTTATGGCTACACCTTC
CASSQGGQIYGYTF
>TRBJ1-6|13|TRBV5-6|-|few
TGTGCCAGCATTCTTCAGGGGAATTCACCCCTCCACTTT
CASILQGNSPLHF
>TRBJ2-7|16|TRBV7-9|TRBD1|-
TGTGCCAGCAGCTTAGTAAAAAGACAGGGCTCCTACGAGCAGTACTTC
CASSLVKRQGSYEQYF
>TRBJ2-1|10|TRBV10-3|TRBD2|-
TGTGCCCCCGCGGGACTAGCACAGTTCTTC
CAPAGLAQFF
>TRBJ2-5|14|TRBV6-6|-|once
TGTGCCAGCAGTTACTGGCCAAACCAAGAGACCCAGTACTTC
CASSYWPNQETQYF
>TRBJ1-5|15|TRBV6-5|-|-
TGTGCCAGCGGGGGGTGGCCCGGGAGCAATCAGCCCCAGCATTTT
CASGGWPGSNQPQHF
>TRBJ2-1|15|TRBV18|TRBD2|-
TGTGCCAGCTCAAGAAAGCGGGATGCCTACAATGAGCAGTTCTTC
CASSRKRDAYNEQFF
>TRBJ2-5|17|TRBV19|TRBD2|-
TGTGCCAGTAGCGGACTAGCGGGAGGGATAGAGCAAGAGACCCAGTACTTC
CASSGLAGGIEQETQYF
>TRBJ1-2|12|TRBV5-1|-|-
TGCGCCAGCAGCTCTGGACAGTTCAGCTACACCTTC
CASSSGQFSYTF
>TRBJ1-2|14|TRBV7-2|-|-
TGTGCCAGCAGTTTACAGGATGCCTCCTATGGCTACACCTTC
CASSLQDASYGYTF
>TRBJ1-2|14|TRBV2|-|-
TGTGCCAGCAGCTTGACCGGGAACGACTATGGCTACACCTTC
CASSLTGNDYGYTF
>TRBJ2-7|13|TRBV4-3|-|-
TGCGCCAGCAGCCAGGGGGAGGATGGGACCCCGTACTTC
CASSQGEDGTPYF
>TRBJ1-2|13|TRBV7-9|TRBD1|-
TGTGCCAGCAGCCTGGGACAGGGCCATGGCTACACCTTC
CASSLGQGHGYTF
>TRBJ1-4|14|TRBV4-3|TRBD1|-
TGCGCCAGCAGCCGACAGGGGCTGGGTGAAAAACTGTTTTTT
CASSRQGLGEKLFF
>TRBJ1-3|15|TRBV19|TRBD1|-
TGTGCCAGTAGTAACCCTAGGACAGGGGGAAACACCATATATTTT
CASSNPRTGGNTIYF
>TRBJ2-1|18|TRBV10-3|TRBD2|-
TGTGCCATCAGTACTATGACGGGACGCGGGAGCTCCTACAATGAGCAGTTCTTC
CAISTMTGRGSSYNEQFF
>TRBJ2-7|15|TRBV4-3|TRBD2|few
TGCGCCAGCAGCCAAGGCACGGGAGGTTCGTACGAGCAGTACTTC
CASSQGTGGSYEQYF
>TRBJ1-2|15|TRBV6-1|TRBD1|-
TGTGCCAGCAGTGAGTCCTTAGGGACAGGGAATGACTACACCTTC
CASSESLGTGNDYTF
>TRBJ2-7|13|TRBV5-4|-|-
TGTGCCAGCAGCTTGAACAGATTAGGGGGGCAGTACTTC
CASSLNRLGGQYF
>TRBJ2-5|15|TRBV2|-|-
TGTGCCAGCACCAAGTCAGGGATACCATCAGAGACCCAGTACTTC
CASTKSGIPSETQYF
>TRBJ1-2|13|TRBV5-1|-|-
TGCGCCAGCAGTATCGACAGCCTTTATGGCTACACCTTC
CASSIDSLYGYTF
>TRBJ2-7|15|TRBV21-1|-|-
TGTGCCAGCAGCCCACCGTGGCAGAACTCCTACGAGCAGTACTTC
CASSPPWQNSYEQYF
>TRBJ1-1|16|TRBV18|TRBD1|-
TGTGCCAGCTCACCGAAAGAAGGGACAGCGAACACTGAAGCTTTCTTT
CASSPKEGTANTEAFF
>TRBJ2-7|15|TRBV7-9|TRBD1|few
TGTGCCAGCAGCTCCCCGGGACAGGGAGTCAACGAGCAGTACTTC
CASSSPGQGVNEQYF
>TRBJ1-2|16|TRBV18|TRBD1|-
TGTGCCAGCTCCCTGGGACAGCACAGTTGGGGCTATGGCTACACCTTC
CASSLGQHSWGYGYTF
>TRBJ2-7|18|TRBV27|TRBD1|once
TGTGCCAGCAGGCTACTCCTCCGAGGACAGGAAGGGGCCTACGAGCAGTACTTC
CASRLLLRGQEGAYEQYF
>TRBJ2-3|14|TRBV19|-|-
TGTGCCAGTAGTAGGGCCGGTAGCACAGATACGCAGTATTTT
CASSRAGSTDTQYF
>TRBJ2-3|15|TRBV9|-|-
TGTGCCAGCAGCGTAGAAATCAGCGCGGAAGATACGCAGTATTTT
CASSVEISAEDTQYF
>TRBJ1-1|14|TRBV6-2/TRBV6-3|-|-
TGTGCCAGCAGTTCGACAGTTAGGAACACTGAAGCTTTCTTT
CASSSTVRNTEAFF
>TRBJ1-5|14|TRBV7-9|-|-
TGTGCCAGCAGCTTTAATGACGAGGGTCAGCCCCAGCATTTT
CASSFNDEGQPQHF
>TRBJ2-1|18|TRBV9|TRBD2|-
TGTGCCAGCAGCGTAAGATCTAGCGGGGCTATTTCCTACAATGAGCAGTTCTTC
CASSVRSSGAISYNEQFF
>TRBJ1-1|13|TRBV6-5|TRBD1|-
TGTGCCAGCAGTTACGGTAGGGACAGTGAAGCTTTCTTT
CASSYGRDSEAFF
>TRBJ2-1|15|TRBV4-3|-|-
TGCGCCAGCAGCCAAGGGGGGGGCCCCTACAATGAGCAGTTCTTC
CASSQGGGPYNEQFF
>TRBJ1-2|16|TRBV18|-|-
TGTGCCAGCTCACCATGGGACACCCTTCCACTCTATGGCTACACCTTC
CASSPWDTLPLYGYTF
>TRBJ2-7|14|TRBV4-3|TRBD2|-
TGCGCCAGCAGCCCTTGGACTAGCGGAGGAAGAAGGTACTTC
CASSPWTSGGRRYF
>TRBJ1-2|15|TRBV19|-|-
TGTGCCAGTAGTAGTACAGGGTTTACTAACTATGGCTACACCTTC
CASSSTGFTNYGYTF
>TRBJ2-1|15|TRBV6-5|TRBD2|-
TGTGCCAGCAGCCGTATAGCGGGGGGAGAAAATGAGCAGTTCTTC
CASSRIAGGENEQFF
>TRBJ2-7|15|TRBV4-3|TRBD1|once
TGCGCCAGCAGCCGCGGACAGGGAGCGCTATCCGAGCAGTACTTC
CASSRGQGALSEQYF
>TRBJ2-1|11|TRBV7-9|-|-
TGTGCCAGCAGCTTACTCCAGGAGCAGTTCTTC
CASSLLQEQFF
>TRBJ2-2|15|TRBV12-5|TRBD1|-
TGTGCTAGTGATCGCCGGGACAGGGTAGGCGGGGAGCTGTTTTTT
CASDRRDRVGGELFF
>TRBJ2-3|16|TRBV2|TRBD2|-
TGTGCCAGCAGGAAGAGCGGGGGGGCCGGCACAGATACGCAGTATTTT
CASRKSGGAGTDTQYF